One sample yielded the 7 T cell receptor beta chains listed below, sequenced in a study of spatial heterogeneity in lung cancer. TCRdb reprocessed the 5' RACE reads via MiXCR and lists one record per CDR3 protein. The sample has more than 50,000 distinct CDR3 sequences; less than 8.5% are singletons. The time point here: sample taken at primary tumor resection. Whole RNA obtained from tumor, nontumor lung or frozen PBMC underwent sequencing without sorting. Sequencing was performed on PBMCs, taken at surgery. All receptors come from a female donor with early-stage non-small cell lung cancer.

Many counts were recorded for this clonotype. The CDR3 loop reads CASSLWGMEGVSQQFF. In nucleotides, the CDR3 is TGTGCCAGCAGTTTATGGGGAATGGAAGGGGTTAGCCAGCAGTTCTTC. The chain is built from TRBV28 and TRBJ2-1, with D tentatively TRBD1 (5 bases). The V end lost 0 bases, the J end lost 11 bases, and 20 bases lay between the germline ends. The CDR3 sequence is 16 residues long. CDR1 MDHEN and CDR2 SYDVKM come from the germline V gene.

This clonotype came up many times. The J gene is TRBJ1-5, the V gene TRBV30, with D perhaps matching TRBD1 (6 bases). The CDR3 runs 13 residues. Trimming stripped 4 bases from V and 7 bases from J, with 14 bases between. The germline gives CDR1 GTSNPN, CDR2 SVGIG (reference sequence). The CDR3 bases are TGTGCCTGGAACAGTGGGGGCGGCCAGCCCCAGCATTTT. Protein: CAWNSGGGQPQHF.

This clonotype was picked up many times. The chain has TRBV19 and TRBJ2-5, with 8 bases fitting TRBD1. Germline CDR1 reads LNHDA; CDR2 reads SQIVND (reference sequence). With V trimmed by 5 bases and J by 3 bases, 2 bases remained unmatched. The CDR3 extends over 13 amino acids. CDR3 protein: CASSLDREETQYF. CDR3 nucleotide sequence: TGTGCCAGTAGTTTGGACAGGGAAGAGACCCAGTACTTC.

This clonotype was picked up many times. The CDR3 DNA sequence: TGCAGTGCTAGAGATCAGGGTAGCGGGGGCTCCTACGAGCAGTACTTC. Protein product: CSARDQGSGGSYEQYF. The gene calls are TRBV20-1 and TRBJ2-7; 9 nucleotides agree with TRBD2. CDR3 size: 16 residues. The V and J ends lost 0 bases and 0 bases, in that order; junction bases with no gene match: 6. Germline lookup yields CDR1 DFQATT and CDR2 SNEGSKA (reference sequence).

This clonotype was counted many times. The rearrangement links TRBV3-1 to TRBJ1-6; 8 bases align to TRBD1. V was pared by 4 bases and J by 7 bases, with 6 bases of the junction left unmatched. Germline values: CDR1 LGHDT, CDR2 YNNKEL (reference sequence). The CDR3 runs 15 residues. The CDR3 protein is CASSPHRGKNSPLHF. CDR3 in DNA: TGTGCCAGCAGCCCTCACAGGGGGAAAAATTCACCCCTCCACTTT.

This clonotype was seen many times. The chain carries TRBV21-1 and TRBJ1-5; the table assigns TRBD1, which was not confirmed against the DNA. TRBV21-1 is deemed a pseudogene. The CDR3 is 19 amino acids. CDR3 region: CASSATGTGVPHLNQPQHF. The CDR3 coding sequence is TGTGCCAGCAGCGCTACCGGGACAGGGGTCCCACATCTTAATCAGCCCCAGCATTTT.

There are many counts of this clonotype. One junction end does not reproduce the germline sequence, and a read error may be involved. The chain joins TRBV20-1 to TRBJ1-1, with D unclear. Germline CDR1 is DFQATT and CDR2 is SNEGSKA (reference sequence). The CDR3 extends over 12 amino acids. CDR3 sequence reads: CSPSPPHTEAFF. The CDR3 DNA sequence: TGCAGTCCTAGTCCCCCCCACACTGAAGCTTTCTTT.